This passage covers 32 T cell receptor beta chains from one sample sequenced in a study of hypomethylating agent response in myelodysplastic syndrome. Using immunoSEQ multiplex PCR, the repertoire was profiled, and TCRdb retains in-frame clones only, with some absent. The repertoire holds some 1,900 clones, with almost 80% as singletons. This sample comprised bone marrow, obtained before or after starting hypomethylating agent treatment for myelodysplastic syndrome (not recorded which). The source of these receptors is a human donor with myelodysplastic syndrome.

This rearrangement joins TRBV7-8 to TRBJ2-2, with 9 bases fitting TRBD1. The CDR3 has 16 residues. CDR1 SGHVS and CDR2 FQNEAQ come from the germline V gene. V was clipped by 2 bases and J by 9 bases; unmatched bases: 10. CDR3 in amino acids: CASSLSGTGYSRELFF. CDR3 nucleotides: TGTGCCAGCAGCTTATCGGGGACAGGGTATAGCCGGGAGCTGTTTTTT.

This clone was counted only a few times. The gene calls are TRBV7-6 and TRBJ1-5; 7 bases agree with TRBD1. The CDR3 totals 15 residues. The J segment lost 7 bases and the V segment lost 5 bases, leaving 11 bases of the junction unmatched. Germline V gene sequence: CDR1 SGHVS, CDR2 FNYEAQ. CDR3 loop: CASSPRTGLWQPQHF. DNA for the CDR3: TGTGCCAGCAGCCCCCGGACAGGCCTCTGGCAGCCCCAGCATTTT.

CDR3 in amino acids: CASTLTGLNTEAFF. The CDR3 DNA is TGCGCCAGCACGTTGACAGGGTTGAACACTGAAGCTTTCTTT. The V call is TRBV4-1, the J call TRBJ1-1; TRBD1 matches 7 bases. Germline-derived CDR1 and CDR2 are MGHRA and YSYEKL. This CDR3 comprises 14 residues. Trimming at V came to 7 bases and at J to 0 bases, leaving 5 bases not matched to a gene.

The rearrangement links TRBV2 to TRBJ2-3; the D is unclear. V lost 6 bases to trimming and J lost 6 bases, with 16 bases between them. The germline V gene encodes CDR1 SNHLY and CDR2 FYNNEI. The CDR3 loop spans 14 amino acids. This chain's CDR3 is CASSPGFRSDTQYF. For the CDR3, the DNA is TGTGCCAGCAGCCCCGGGTTCCGCTCTGATACGCAGTATTTT.

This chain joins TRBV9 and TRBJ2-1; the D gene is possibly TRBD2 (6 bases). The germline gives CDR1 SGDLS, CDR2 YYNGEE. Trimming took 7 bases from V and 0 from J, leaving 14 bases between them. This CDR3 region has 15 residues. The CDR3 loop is CASGGSVGSYNEQFF. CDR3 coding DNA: TGTGCCAGCGGAGGGAGCGTAGGCTCCTACAATGAGCAGTTCTTC.

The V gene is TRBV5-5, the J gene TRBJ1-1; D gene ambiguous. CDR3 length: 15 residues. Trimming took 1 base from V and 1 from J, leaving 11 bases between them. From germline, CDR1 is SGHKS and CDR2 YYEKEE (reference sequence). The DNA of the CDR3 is TGTGCCAGCAGCTTGCGGCCAGGAGAGAACACTGAAGCTTTCTTT. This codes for CASSLRPGENTEAFF.

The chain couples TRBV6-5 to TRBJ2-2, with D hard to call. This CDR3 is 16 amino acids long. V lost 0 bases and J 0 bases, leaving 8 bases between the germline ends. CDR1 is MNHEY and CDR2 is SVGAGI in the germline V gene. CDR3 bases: TGTGCCAGCAGTTACTCGATGGGTTCGAACACCGGGGAGCTGTTTTTT. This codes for CASSYSMGSNTGELFF.

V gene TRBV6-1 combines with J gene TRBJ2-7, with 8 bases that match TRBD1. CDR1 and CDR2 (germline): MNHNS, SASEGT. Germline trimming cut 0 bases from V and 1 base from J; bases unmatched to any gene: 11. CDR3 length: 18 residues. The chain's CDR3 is CASSEALRGTGSSYEQYF. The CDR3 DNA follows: TGTGCCAGCAGTGAAGCTCTCAGGGGGACAGGCTCTTCCTACGAGCAGTACTTC.

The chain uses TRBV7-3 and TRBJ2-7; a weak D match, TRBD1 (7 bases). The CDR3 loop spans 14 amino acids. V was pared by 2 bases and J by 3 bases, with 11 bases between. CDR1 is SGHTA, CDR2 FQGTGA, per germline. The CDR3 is CASSLGQGGYEQYF. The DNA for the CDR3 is TGTGCCAGCAGCTTAGGCCAGGGGGGCTACGAGCAGTACTTC. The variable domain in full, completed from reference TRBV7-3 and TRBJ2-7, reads GAGVSQTPSNKVTEKGKYVELRCDPISGHTALYWYRQSLGQGPEFLIYFQGTGAADDSGLPNDRFFAVRPEGSVSTLKIQRTERGDSAVYLCASSLGQGGYEQYFGPGTRLTVT.

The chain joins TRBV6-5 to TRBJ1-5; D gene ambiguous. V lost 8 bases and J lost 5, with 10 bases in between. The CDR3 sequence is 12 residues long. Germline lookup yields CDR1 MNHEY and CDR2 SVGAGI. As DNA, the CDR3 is TGTGCCAGCTTAGAGGGCGATCAGCCCCAGCATTTT. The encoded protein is CASLEGDQPQHF.

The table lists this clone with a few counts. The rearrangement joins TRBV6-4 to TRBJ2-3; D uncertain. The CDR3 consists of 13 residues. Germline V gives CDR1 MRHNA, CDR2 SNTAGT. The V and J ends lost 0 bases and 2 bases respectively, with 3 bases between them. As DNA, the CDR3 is TGTGCCAGCAGTGACTCGGACACAGATACGCAGTATTTT. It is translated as CASSDSDTDTQYF.

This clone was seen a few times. Written as DNA, the CDR3 is TGTGCCAGTAGTATAGTAGTAGGACCGACGAACACTGAAGCTTTCTTT. Protein: CASSIVVGPTNTEAFF. V is TRBV19 and J is TRBJ1-1; D remains ambiguous. Germline V gene sequence: CDR1 LNHDA, CDR2 SQIVND (reference sequence). The CDR3 runs to 16 residues. Trimming took 1 base from V and 1 from J, leaving 13 bases between them.

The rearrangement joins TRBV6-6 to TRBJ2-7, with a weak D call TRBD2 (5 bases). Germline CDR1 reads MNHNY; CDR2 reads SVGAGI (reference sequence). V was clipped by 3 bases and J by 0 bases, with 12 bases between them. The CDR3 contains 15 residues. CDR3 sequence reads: CASSYSTGSSYEQYF. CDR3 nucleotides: TGTGCCAGCAGTTATTCGACGGGAAGCTCCTACGAGCAGTACTTC.

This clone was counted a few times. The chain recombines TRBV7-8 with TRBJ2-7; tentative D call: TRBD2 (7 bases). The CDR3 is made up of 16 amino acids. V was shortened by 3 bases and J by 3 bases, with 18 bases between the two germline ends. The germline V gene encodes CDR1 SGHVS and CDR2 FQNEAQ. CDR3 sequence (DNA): TGTGCCAGCAGCTTGGAAGGGGGGGTAGGAATCTACGAGCAGTACTTC. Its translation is CASSLEGGVGIYEQYF.

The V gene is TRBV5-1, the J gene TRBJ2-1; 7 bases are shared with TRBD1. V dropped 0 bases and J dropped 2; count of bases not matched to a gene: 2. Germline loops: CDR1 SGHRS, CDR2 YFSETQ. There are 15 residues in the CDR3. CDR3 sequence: CASSLEGTAYNEQFF. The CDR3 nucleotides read TGCGCCAGCAGCTTGGAGGGGACAGCCTACAATGAGCAGTTCTTC.

In DNA, the CDR3 is TGTGCCAGCAGCTTAGTCAGGGGGCAGATAGATACGCAGTATTTT. This translates into CASSLVRGQIDTQYF. This chain links TRBV13 with TRBJ2-3; 8 bases match TRBD1. CDR1 and CDR2 from the germline V gene are PRHDT and FYEKMQ (reference sequence). J was trimmed by 5 bases and V by 1 base; bases with no gene match: 5. The CDR3 runs 15 residues. Looking up the rest from reference TRBV13 and TRBJ2-3 gives the full variable domain: AAGVIQSPRHLIKEKRETATLKCYPIPRHDTVYWYQQGPGQDPQFLISFYEKMQSDKGSIPDRFSAQQFSDYHSELNMSSLELGDSALYFCASSLVRGQIDTQYFGPGTRLTVL.

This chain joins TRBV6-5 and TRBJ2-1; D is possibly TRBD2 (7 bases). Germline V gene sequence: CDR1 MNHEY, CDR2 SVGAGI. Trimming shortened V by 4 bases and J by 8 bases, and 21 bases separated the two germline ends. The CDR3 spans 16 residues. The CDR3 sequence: CASSSLPGGRKDEQFF. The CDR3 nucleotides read TGTGCCAGCAGTTCCCTCCCGGGGGGCCGCAAGGATGAGCAGTTCTTC.

CDR3 in DNA: TGCGCCAGCAGTTCCGACAGGGACACCGGGGAGCTGTTTTTT. Protein: CASSSDRDTGELFF. The chain recombines TRBV10-2 with TRBJ2-2; 7 bases line up with TRBD1. J lost 3 bases, V lost 5 bases, and 3 bases had no gene match. There are 14 residues in the CDR3. Per the germline V gene, CDR1 is WSHSY and CDR2 is SAAADI.

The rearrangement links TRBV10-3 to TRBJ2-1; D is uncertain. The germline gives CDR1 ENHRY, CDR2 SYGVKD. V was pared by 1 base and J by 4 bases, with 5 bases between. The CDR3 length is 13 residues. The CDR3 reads CAISELDYNEQFF. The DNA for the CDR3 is TGTGCCATCAGTGAGTTGGATTACAATGAGCAGTTCTTC.

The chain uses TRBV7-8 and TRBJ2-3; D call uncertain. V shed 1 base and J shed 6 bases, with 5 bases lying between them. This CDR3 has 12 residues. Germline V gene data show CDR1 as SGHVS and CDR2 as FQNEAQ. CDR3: CASSLGTDTQYF. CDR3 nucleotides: TGTGCCAGCAGCTTAGGTACGGATACGCAGTATTTT.

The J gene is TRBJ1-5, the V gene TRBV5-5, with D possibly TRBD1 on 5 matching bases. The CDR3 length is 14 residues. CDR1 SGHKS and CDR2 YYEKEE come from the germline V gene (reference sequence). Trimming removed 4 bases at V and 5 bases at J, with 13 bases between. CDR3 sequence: CASSLDQGDQPQHF. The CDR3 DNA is TGTGCCAGCAGCCTAGATCAGGGTGATCAGCCCCAGCATTTT.

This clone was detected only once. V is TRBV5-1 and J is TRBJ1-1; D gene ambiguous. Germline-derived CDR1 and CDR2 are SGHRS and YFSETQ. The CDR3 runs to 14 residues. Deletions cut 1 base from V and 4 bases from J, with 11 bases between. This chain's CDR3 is CASSLSQKTTEAFF. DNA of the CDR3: TGCGCCAGCAGCTTGTCCCAGAAAACCACTGAAGCTTTCTTT.

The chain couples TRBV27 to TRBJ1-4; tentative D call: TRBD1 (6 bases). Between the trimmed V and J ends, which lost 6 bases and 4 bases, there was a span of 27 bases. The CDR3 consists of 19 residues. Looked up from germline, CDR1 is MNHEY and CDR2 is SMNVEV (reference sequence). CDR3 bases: TGTGCCAGCAGCCCAACGTCTAGGGGGACACGGCCAATTAATGAAAAACTGTTTTTT. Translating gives CASSPTSRGTRPINEKLFF.

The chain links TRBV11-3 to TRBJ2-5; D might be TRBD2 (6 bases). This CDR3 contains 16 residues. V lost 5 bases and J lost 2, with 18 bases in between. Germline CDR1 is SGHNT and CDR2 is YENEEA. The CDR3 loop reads CASSRVGLAVQETQYF. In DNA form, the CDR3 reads TGTGCCAGCAGCCGGGTTGGGTTAGCGGTACAAGAGACCCAGTACTTC.

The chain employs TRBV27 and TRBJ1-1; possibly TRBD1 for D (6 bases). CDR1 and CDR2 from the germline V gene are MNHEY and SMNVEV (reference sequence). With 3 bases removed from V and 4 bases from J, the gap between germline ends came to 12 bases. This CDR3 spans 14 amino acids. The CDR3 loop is CASSFIDRSTEAFF. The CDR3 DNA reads TGTGCCAGCAGTTTTATCGACAGGTCCACTGAAGCTTTCTTT.

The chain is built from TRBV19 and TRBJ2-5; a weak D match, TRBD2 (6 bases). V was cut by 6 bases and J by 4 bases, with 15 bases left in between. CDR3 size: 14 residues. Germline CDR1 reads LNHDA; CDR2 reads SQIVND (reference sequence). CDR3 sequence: CASSGDLGRETQYF. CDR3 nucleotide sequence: TGTGCCAGTAGCGGGGACTTAGGAAGAGAGACCCAGTACTTC.

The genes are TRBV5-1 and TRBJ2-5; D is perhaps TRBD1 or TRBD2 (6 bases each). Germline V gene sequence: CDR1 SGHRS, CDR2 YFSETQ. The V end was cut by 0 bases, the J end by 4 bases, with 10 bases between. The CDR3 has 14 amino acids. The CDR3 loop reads CASSLVGGLETQYF. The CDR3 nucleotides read TGCGCCAGCAGCTTGGTTGGGGGGCTAGAGACCCAGTACTTC.

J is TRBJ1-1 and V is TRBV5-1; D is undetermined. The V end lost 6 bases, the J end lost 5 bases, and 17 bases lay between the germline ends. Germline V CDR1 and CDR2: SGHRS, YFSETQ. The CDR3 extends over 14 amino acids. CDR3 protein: CASNLGRAGTEAFF. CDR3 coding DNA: TGCGCCAGCAACCTAGGGCGTGCTGGGACTGAAGCTTTCTTT.

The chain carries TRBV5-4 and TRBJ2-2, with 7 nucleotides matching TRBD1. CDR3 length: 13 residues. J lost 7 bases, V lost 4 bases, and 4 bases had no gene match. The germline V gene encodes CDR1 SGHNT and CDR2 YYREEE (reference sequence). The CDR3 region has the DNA TGTGCCAGCAGCCTGCAGGGGGTCGGGGAGCTGTTTTTT. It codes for CASSLQGVGELFF.

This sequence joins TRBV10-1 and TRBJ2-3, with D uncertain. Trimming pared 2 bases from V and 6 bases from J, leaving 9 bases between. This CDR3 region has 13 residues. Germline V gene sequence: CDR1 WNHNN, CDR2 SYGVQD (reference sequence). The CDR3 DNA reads TGCGCCAGCAGTGAGCATAGGCGGGATACGCAGTATTTT. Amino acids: CASSEHRRDTQYF.

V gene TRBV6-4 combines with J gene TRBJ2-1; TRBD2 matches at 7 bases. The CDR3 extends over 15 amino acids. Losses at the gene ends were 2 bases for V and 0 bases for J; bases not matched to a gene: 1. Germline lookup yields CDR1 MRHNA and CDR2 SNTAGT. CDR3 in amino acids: CASSDGGGSYNEQFF. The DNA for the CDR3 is TGTGCCAGCAGTGACGGGGGGGGCTCCTACAATGAGCAGTTCTTC.

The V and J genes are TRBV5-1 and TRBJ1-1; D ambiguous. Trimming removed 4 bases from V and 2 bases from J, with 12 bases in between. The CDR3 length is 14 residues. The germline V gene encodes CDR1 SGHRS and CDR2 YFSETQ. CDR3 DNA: TGCGCCAGCAGCGTAGTGGTGGGCAACACTGAAGCTTTCTTT. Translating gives CASSVVVGNTEAFF.